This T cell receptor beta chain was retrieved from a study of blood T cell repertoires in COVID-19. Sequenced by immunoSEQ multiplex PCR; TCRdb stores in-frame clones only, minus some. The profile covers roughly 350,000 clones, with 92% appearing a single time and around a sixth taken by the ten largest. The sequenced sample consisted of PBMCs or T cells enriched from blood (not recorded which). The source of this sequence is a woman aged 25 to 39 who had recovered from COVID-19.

The CDR3 region is CATGTSSRAGELFF. In nucleotides, the CDR3 is TGCGCCACCGGGACTAGTAGTAGGGCCGGGGAGCTGTTTTTT. The chain carries TRBV10-2 and TRBJ2-2; 8 bases are shared with TRBD2. The CDR3 sequence is 14 residues long. CDR1 WSHSY and CDR2 SAAADI come from the germline V gene. V lost 10 bases, J lost 6 bases, and 10 bases stayed unmatched.